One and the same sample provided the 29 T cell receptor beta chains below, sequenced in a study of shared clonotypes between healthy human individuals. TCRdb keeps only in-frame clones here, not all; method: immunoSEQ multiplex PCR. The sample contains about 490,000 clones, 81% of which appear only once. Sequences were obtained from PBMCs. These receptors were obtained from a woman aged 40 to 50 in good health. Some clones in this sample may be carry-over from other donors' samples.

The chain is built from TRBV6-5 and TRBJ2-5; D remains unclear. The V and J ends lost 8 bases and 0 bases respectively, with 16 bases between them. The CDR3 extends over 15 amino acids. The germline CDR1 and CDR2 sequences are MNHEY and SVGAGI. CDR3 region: CASGPQPENQETQYF. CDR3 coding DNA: TGTGCCAGCGGACCTCAACCGGAGAACCAAGAGACCCAGTACTTC.

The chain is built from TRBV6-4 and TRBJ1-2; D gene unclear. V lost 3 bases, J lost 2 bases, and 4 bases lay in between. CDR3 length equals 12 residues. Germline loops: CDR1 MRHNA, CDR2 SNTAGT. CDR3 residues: CASSDPNYGYTF. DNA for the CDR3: TGTGCCAGCAGTGATCCCAACTATGGCTACACCTTC.

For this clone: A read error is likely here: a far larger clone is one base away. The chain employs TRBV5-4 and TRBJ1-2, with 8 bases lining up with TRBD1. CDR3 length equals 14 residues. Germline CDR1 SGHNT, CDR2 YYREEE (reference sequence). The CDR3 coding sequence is TGTGCCAGCGGCTTGGACAGGGAGGTCTATGGCTACACCTTC. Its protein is CASGLDREVYGYTF. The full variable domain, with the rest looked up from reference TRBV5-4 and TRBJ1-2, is ETGVTQSPTHLIKTRGQQVTLRCSSQSGHNTVSWYQQALGQGPQFIFQYYREEENGRGNFPPRFSGLQFPNYSSELNVNALELDDSALYLCASGLDREVYGYTFGSGTRLTVV.

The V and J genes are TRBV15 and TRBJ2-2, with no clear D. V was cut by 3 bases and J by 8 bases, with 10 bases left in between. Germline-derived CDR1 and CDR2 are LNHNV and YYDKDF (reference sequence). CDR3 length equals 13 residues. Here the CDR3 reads CATSREYLGELFF. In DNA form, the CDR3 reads TGTGCCACCAGCAGGGAATACCTAGGGGAGCTGTTTTTT.

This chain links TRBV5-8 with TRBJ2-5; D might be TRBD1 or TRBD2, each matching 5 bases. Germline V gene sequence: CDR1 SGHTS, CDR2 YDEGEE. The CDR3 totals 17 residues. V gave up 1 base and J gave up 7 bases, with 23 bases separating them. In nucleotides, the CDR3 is TGTGCCAGCAGCTTGTTTAGGATAACCTCTACTGGGGGGACCCAGTACTTC. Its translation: CASSLFRITSTGGTQYF.

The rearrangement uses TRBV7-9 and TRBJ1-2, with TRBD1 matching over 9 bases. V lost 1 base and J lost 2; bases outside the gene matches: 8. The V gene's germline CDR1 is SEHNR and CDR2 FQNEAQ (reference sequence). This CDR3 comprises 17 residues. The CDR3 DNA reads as TGTGCCAGCAGCTTAGGGTTCTGGGACAGGGCGAACTATGGCTACACCTTC. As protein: CASSLGFWDRANYGYTF.

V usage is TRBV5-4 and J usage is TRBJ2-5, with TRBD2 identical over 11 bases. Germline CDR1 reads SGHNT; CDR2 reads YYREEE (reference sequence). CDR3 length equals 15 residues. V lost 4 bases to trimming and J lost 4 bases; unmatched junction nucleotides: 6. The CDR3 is CASSLRLAGSETQYF. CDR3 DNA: TGTGCCAGCAGCCTTCGACTAGCGGGATCAGAGACCCAGTACTTC.

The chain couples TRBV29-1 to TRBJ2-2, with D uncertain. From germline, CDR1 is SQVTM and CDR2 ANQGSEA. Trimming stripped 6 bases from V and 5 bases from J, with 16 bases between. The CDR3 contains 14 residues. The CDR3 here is CSVAPGTRTGELFF. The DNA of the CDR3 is TGCAGCGTGGCCCCTGGAACTCGAACCGGGGAGCTGTTTTTT.

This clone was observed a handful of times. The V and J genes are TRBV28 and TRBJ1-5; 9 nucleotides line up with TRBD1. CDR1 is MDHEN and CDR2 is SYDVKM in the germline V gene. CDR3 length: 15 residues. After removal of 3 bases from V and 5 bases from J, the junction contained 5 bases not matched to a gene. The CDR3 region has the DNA TGTGCCAGCAGTTTCTCGGACAGGGGTCATCAGCCCCAGCATTTT. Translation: CASSFSDRGHQPQHF.

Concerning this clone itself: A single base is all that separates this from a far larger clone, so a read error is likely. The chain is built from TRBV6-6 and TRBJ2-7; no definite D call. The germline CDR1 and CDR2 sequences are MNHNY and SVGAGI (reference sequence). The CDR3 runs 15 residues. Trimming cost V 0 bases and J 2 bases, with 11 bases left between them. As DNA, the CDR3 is TGTGCCAGCAGTTACTCGAGTACAGCCCCCTACGAGCAGTACTTC. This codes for CASSYSSTAPYEQYF.

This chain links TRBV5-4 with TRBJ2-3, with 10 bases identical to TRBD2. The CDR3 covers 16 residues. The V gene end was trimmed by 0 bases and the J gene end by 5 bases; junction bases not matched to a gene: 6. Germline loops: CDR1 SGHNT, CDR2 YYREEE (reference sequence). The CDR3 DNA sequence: TGTGCCAGCAGCTTGGAACTAGCGGGATTACGAGATACGCAGTATTTT. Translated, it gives CASSLELAGLRDTQYF.

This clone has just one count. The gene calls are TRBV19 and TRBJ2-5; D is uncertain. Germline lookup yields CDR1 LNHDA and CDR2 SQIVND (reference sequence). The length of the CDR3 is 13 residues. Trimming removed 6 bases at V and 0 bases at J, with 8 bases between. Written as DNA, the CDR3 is TGTGCCAGTAGGGCGCGATACCAAGAGACCCAGTACTTC. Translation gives CASRARYQETQYF.

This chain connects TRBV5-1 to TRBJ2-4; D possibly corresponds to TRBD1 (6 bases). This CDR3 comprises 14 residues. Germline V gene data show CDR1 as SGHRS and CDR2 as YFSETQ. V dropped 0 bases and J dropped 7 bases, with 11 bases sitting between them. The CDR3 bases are TGCGCCAGCAGCTTGGGGGGGCCAGGTAACATTCAGTACTTC. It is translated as CASSLGGPGNIQYF.

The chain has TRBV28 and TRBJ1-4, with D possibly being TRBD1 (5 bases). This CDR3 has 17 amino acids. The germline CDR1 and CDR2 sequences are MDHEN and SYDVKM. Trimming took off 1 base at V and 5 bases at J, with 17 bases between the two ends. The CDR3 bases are TGTGCCAGCAGTTTATCTCCTCGTGGGGGGAGGAATGAAAAACTGTTTTTT. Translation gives CASSLSPRGGRNEKLFF.

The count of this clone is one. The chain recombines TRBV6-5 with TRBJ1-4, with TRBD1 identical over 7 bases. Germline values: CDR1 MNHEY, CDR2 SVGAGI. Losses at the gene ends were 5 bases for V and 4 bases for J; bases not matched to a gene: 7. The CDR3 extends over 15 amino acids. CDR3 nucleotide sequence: TGTGCCAGCAGTAGCGGCCCAGGGGGTAATGAAAAACTGTTTTTT. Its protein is CASSSGPGGNEKLFF.

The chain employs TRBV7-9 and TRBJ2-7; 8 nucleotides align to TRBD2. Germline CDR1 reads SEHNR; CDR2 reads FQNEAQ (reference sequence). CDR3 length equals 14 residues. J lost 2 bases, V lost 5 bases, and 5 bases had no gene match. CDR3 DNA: TGTGCCAGCAGCCCCGTAGCGGGACCCTACGAGCAGTACTTC. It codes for CASSPVAGPYEQYF.

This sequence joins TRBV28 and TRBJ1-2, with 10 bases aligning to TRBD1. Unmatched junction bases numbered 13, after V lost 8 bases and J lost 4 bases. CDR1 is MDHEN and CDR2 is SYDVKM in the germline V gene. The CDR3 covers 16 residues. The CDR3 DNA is TGTGCCAGCCAGGACCTCGGGACAGGGGATTTCTATGGCTACACCTTC. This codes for CASQDLGTGDFYGYTF.

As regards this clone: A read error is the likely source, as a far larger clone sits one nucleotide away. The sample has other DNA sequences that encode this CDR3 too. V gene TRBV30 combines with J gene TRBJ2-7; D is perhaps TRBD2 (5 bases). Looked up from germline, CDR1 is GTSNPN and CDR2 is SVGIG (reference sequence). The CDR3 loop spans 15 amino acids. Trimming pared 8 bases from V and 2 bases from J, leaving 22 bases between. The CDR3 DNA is TGTGCCCTAGCCTTGGACCAGATAGTGGCCTACGAGCAGTACTTC. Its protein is CALALDQIVAYEQYF.

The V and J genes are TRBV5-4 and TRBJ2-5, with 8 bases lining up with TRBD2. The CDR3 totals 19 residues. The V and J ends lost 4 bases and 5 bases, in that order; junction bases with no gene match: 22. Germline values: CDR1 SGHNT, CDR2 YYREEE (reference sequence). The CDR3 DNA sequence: TGTGCCAGCAGCCCGGGGACTAGTTGGTTATCGGTCCTCGAGGAGACCCAGTACTTC. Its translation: CASSPGTSWLSVLEETQYF.

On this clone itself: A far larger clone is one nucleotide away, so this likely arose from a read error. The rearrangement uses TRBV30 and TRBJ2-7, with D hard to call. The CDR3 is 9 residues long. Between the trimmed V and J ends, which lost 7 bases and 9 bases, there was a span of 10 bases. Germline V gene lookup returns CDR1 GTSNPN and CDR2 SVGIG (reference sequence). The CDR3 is CAFSGVQYF. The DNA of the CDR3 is TGTGCCTTCAGTGGTGTGCAGTACTTC.

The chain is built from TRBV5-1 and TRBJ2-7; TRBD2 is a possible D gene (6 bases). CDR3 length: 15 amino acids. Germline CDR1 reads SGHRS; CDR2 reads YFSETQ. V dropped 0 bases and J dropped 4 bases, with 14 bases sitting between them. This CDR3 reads CASSLAPGVGYEQYF. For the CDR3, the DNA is TGCGCCAGCAGCTTGGCTCCGGGAGTTGGATACGAGCAGTACTTC.

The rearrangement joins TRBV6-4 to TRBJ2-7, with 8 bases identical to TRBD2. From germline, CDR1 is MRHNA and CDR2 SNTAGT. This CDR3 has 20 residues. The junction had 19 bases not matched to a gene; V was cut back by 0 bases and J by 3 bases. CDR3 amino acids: CASSDSRGNTGGRTNYEQYF. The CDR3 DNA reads TGTGCCAGCAGTGACTCGAGGGGAAACACGGGAGGGCGGACGAACTACGAGCAGTACTTC.

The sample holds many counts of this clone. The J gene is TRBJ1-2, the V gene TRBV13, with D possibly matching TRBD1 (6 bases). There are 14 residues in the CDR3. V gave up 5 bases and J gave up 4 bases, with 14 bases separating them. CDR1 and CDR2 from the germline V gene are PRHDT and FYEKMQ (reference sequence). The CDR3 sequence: CASSAGTPSYGYTF. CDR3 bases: TGTGCCAGCAGCGCCGGGACACCTTCCTATGGCTACACCTTC.

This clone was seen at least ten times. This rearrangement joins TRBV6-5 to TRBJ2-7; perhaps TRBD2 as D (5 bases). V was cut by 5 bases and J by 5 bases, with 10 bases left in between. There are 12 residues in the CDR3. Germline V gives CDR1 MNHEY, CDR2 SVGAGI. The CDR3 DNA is TGTGCCAGCAGTACGGACTGGAACGAGCAGTACTTC. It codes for CASSTDWNEQYF.

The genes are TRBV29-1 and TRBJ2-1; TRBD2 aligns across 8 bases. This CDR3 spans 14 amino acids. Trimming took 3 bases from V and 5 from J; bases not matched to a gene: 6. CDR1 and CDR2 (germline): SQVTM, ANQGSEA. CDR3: CSVDPGLANNEQFF. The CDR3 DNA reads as TGCAGCGTTGATCCAGGACTAGCAAACAATGAGCAGTTCTTC.

The CDR3 loop reads CASSVARTTAETQYF. In nucleotides, the CDR3 is TGTGCCAGCAGCGTAGCTAGAACCACCGCTGAGACCCAGTACTTC. The chain is built from TRBV9 and TRBJ2-5, with D uncertain. This CDR3 is built from 15 residues. The V end was cut by 0 bases, the J end by 5 bases, with 14 bases between. Germline CDR1 and CDR2: SGDLS and YYNGEE.

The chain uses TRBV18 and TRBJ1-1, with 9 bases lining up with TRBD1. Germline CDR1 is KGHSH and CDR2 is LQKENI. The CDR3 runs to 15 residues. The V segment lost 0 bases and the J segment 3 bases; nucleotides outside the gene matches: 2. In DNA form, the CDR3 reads TGTGCCAGCTCACCACCGACAGGGGGTGACACTGAAGCTTTCTTT. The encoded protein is CASSPPTGGDTEAFF.

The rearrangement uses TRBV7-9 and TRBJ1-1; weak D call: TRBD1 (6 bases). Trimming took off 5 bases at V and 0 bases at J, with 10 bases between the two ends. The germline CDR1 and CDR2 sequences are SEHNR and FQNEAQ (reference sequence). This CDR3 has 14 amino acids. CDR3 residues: CASSPGGLNTEAFF. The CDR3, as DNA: TGTGCCAGCAGCCCCGGGGGCCTGAACACTGAAGCTTTCTTT.

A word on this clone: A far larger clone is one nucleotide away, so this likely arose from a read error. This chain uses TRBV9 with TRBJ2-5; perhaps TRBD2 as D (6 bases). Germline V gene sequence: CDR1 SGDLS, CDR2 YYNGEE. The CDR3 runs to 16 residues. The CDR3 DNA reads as TGTACCAGCAGCGTAGTAATTCCGGGGGTCCAAGAGACCCAGTACTTC. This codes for CTSSVVIPGVQETQYF.